The clone carrying this TCR beta chain was observed a single time. The data belong to a study of blood T cell repertoires in COVID-19. Under the authors' procedure: By means of reference gene primer amplification, nucleated cell counts were estimated. Sequencing was performed with immunoSEQ multiplex PCR; in TCRdb, only in-frame clones are kept and a portion is missing. V and J calls and clone size are given by that table; D and trimming were obtained from the DNA. Of tens of thousands of clones in the sample, roughly nine tenths were seen once. The CDR3 is made up of 16 amino acids. V dropped 7 bases and J dropped 2 bases, with 17 bases sitting between them. Looked up from germline, CDR1 is LNHDA and CDR2 is SQIVND (reference sequence).

The chain has TRBV19 and TRBJ2-2; possible D gene TRBD2, 6 bases. The TCR was taken from a woman in her fifties or sixties with COVID-19, enrolled during active disease. Material for sequencing was peripheral blood. The CDR3 sequence: CASKLALRRNTGELFF. CDR3 coding DNA: TGTGCCAGTAAACTAGCTCTGAGGCGAAACACCGGGGAGCTGTTTTTT.